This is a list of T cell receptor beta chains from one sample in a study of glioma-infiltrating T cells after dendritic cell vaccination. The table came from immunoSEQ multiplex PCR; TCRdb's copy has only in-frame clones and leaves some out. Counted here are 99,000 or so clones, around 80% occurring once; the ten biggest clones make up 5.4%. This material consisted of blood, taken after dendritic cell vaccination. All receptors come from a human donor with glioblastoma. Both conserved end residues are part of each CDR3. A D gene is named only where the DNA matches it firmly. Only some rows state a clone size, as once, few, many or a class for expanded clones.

CASRQGESEQYF,TGCGCCAGCAGACAGGGTGAATCCGAGCAGTACTTC,.,.,TRBV5-1,TRBJ2-7,12
CASSGSTRSYGYTF,TGTGCCAGTAGTGGGAGTACACGGAGCTATGGCTACACCTTC,.,.,TRBV19,TRBJ1-2,14
CASSGTGPEAFF,TGTGCCAGCAGCGGGACAGGACCTGAAGCTTTCTTT,TRBD1,.,TRBV11-3,TRBJ1-1,12
CASSREVNTGELFF,TGCGCCAGCTCCAGGGAGGTGAACACCGGGGAGCTGTTTTTT,.,.,TRBV5-1,TRBJ2-2,14
CASSLERGVSGEKLFF,TGTGCCAGCAGCTTAGAACGGGGTGTAAGTGGTGAAAAACTGTTTTTT,.,few,TRBV7-9,TRBJ1-4,16
CASSHTSGFSYEQYF,TGTGCCAGCTCACATACTAGCGGGTTCTCCTACGAGCAGTACTTC,TRBD2,.,TRBV18,TRBJ2-7,15
CASSVDRGLIDEQYF,TGTGCCAGCAGTGTAGACAGGGGGTTGATCGACGAGCAGTACTTC,TRBD1,.,TRBV2,TRBJ2-7,15
CASSSARGILGGYTF,TGTGCCAGTAGTTCGGCACGGGGGATTTTGGGTGGCTACACCTTC,.,.,TRBV19,TRBJ1-2,15
CASKGLGSSEQYF,TGCGCCAGCAAAGGACTTGGTTCCTCCGAGCAGTACTTC,.,few,TRBV10-2,TRBJ2-7,13
CASSRGQISETQYF,TGTGCCAGCAGCCGGGGACAAATTTCAGAGACCCAGTACTTC,.,.,TRBV4-2,TRBJ2-5,14
CASSLRTGGPQETQYF,TGCGCCAGCAGCTTGCGGACAGGGGGTCCCCAAGAGACCCAGTACTTC,TRBD1,.,TRBV5-1,TRBJ2-5,16
CASSERWLGNTEAFF,TGTGCCAGCAGTGAAAGGTGGCTAGGGAACACTGAAGCTTTCTTT,.,.,TRBV6-1,TRBJ1-1,15
CASKWLDYVGTGGLGNYGYTF,TGCGCCAGCAAGTGGCTGGATTATGTGGGTACAGGGGGCTTGGGGAACTATGGCTACACCTTC,TRBD1,.,TRBV5-1,TRBJ1-2,21
CASSHTGWAGESSTQYF,TGTGCCAGCAGCCATACCGGCTGGGCGGGAGAAAGTAGTACGCAGTATTTT,TRBD2,.,TRBV7-3,TRBJ2-3,17
CASRFGQDYNEQFF,TGTGCCAGTAGATTTGGACAGGACTACAATGAGCAGTTCTTC,TRBD1,.,TRBV19,TRBJ2-1,14
CASSQDRSVNYGYTF,TGCGCCAGCAGCCAAGATCGCAGCGTTAACTATGGCTACACCTTC,.,few,TRBV4-1,TRBJ1-2,15
CASSPGGFYSNQPQHF,TGTGCCAGCAGCCCAGGGGGGTTCTATAGCAATCAGCCCCAGCATTTT,TRBD1,.,TRBV28,TRBJ1-5,16
CASSPTSGGAHEQYF,TGTGCCAGCAGTCCGACTAGCGGGGGGGCCCACGAGCAGTACTTC,TRBD2,.,TRBV28,TRBJ2-7,15
CASSSRTGETYNSPLHF,TGCGCCAGCAGCTCTCGGACAGGGGAGACCTATAATTCACCCCTCCACTTT,TRBD1,.,TRBV5-1,TRBJ1-6,17
CAWSTGSRDYYSNQPQHF,TGTGCCTGGAGTACCGGGAGCAGAGACTATTATAGCAATCAGCCCCAGCATTTT,.,.,TRBV30,TRBJ1-5,18
CASSPQGVNEKLFF,TGTGCCAGCAGCCCACAGGGCGTTAATGAAAAACTGTTTTTT,.,few,TRBV9,TRBJ1-4,14
CASSPISRDTLNTEAFF,TGTGCCAGCAGCCCTATCAGCCGGGACACATTGAACACTGAAGCTTTCTTT,.,.,TRBV4-2,TRBJ1-1,17
CASSYSGGEGETQYF,TGTGCCAGCAGTTACAGTGGCGGGGAGGGAGAGACCCAGTACTTC,TRBD2,once,TRBV6-5,TRBJ2-5,15
CAWSVGGARNSPLHF,TGTGCCTGGAGTGTAGGGGGGGCGCGCAATTCACCCCTCCACTTT,.,few,TRBV30,TRBJ1-6,15
CASSLLQGGIAFF,TGTGCCAGCAGCTTGCTACAGGGGGGGATAGCTTTCTTT,TRBD1,few,TRBV11-2,TRBJ1-1,13
CASSLGAGGPYEQYF,TGTGCCAGCAGCTTAGGAGCGGGAGGGCCTTACGAGCAGTACTTC,TRBD2,.,TRBV7-3,TRBJ2-7,15
CAISDGQQETQYF,TGTGCCATCAGTGATGGACAGCAAGAGACCCAGTACTTC,.,.,TRBV10-3,TRBJ2-5,13
CASTLQLPGELFF,TGTGCCAGTACCCTACAGTTACCCGGGGAGCTGTTTTTT,.,.,TRBV19,TRBJ2-2,13
CASRTTGTPQHF,TGTGCCAGCAGAACAACTGGGACTCCCCAGCATTTT,.,.,TRBV28,TRBJ1-5,12
CASSWAVNTEAFF,TGTGCCAGCAGCTGGGCAGTGAACACTGAAGCTTTCTTT,.,.,TRBV7-3,TRBJ1-1,13
CAWSRVDNSPLHF,TGTGCCTGGAGCAGGGTAGATAATTCACCCCTCCACTTT,.,.,TRBV30,TRBJ1-6,13
CASRRWARDYGYTF,TGCGCCAGTCGCAGGTGGGCGCGGGACTATGGCTACACCTTC,.,.,TRBV5-1,TRBJ1-2,14
CASRDSAGTQYF,TGTGCCAGCAGGGACAGCGCAGGTACGCAGTATTTT,.,.,TRBV2,TRBJ2-3,12
CASSLVGGGNEQFF,TGTGCCAGCAGCTTAGTCGGGGGAGGCAATGAGCAGTTCTTC,.,.,TRBV7-3,TRBJ2-1,14
CATDRVLTEAFF,TGTGCCACTGACAGGGTATTAACTGAAGCTTTCTTT,TRBD1,few,TRBV10-3,TRBJ1-1,12
CASSQDRAGSYGYTF,TGTGCCAGCAGCCAAGACAGGGCAGGGTCCTATGGCTACACCTTC,.,few,TRBV14,TRBJ1-2,15
CATSIPLSGSRQFF,TGTGCCACCAGCATCCCTCTCTCGGGGAGTCGGCAGTTCTTC,.,.,TRBV15,TRBJ2-1,14
CASSQGGLQSSNYGYTF,TGCGCCAGCAGCCAGGGGGGGCTACAGAGTTCTAACTATGGCTACACCTTC,.,.,TRBV4-1,TRBJ1-2,17
CASSASVKNIQYF,TGTGCCAGCAGTGCTTCCGTCAAAAACATTCAGTACTTC,.,.,TRBV2,TRBJ2-4,13
CAISVLSEQFF,TGTGCCATCAGCGTGTTGTCTGAGCAGTTCTTC,.,.,TRBV10-3,TRBJ2-1,11
CSVEDGGEKLFF,TGCAGCGTGGAGGACGGCGGTGAAAAACTGTTTTTT,.,.,TRBV29-1,TRBJ1-4,12
CASSLPAQPRGLAGASYQETQYF,TGCGCCAGCAGCTTACCGGCCCAACCGAGGGGGCTAGCGGGGGCCTCGTACCAAGAGACCCAGTACTTC,TRBD2,.,TRBV5-1,TRBJ2-5,23
CASSFIRGRTEAFF,TGTGCCAGCAGCTTTATTAGGGGGAGAACTGAAGCTTTCTTT,.,.,TRBV11-2,TRBJ1-1,14
CASRPLVAQAGYTF,TGTGCCAGCAGACCCCTCGTCGCTCAGGCGGGCTACACCTTC,.,.,TRBV6-5,TRBJ1-2,14
CASSLIEDTEAFF,TGCGCCAGCAGCTTAATTGAGGACACTGAAGCTTTCTTT,.,.,TRBV5-1,TRBJ1-1,13
CASSRWGQGAYGDSNQPQHF,.,.,.,TRBV21-1,TRBJ1-5,20
CASSLPPGGSYEQYF,TGTGCCAGCAGCTTACCCCCAGGGGGCTCCTACGAGCAGTACTTC,TRBD1,.,TRBV7-6,TRBJ2-7,15
CASSVRESQPQHF,TGTGCCAGCTCAGTGCGGGAAAGCCAGCCCCAGCATTTT,.,few,TRBV18,TRBJ1-5,13